This T cell receptor beta chain derives from a study of long-term antiretroviral therapy in people with HIV. Study outcomes and limitations: Repertoires from HIV showed CDR3 length ranges narrower than those of controls.

In the case of this clone: Antigen: not known.

This was the immunoSEQ v3.0 assay at survey level. The assay was immunoSEQ multiplex PCR, and TCRdb's table has in-frame clones only and misses some. This table holds tens of thousands of clones, about 90% found once. Between the trimmed V and J ends, which lost 4 bases and 5 bases, there was a span of 12 bases. The CDR3 totals 13 residues. Germline lookup yields CDR1 SGDLS and CDR2 YYNGEE. This specimen consisted of unsorted PBMCs, obtained almost 4.6 years after starting antiretroviral therapy. V is TRBV9 and J is TRBJ2-5; D is undetermined. The TCR sequence derives from a young man with HIV. The CDR3 DNA sequence: TGTGCCAGCAGCCCTAGTTTTCCTGAGACCCAGTACTTC. Protein: CASSPSFPETQYF.